This note documents a single T cell receptor beta chain sequence. The data were obtained in a study of blood T cells in healthy people across ages. A J-beta primer mix and a sample-barcoded 5' primer were used in a second PCR of roughly 7 to 12 cycles. A minimum of 2.5 million CDR3-containing paired-end reads was obtained for each sample. A single record per CDR3 protein comes from TCRdb applying MiXCR to the 5' RACE reads. The sample has 1.5 million to 2 million distinct CDR3 sequences; just under 50% are singletons. This CDR3 contains 15 residues. V dropped 5 bases and J dropped 8 bases, with 19 bases sitting between them. Germline-derived CDR1 and CDR2 are LNHNV and YYDKDF (reference sequence).

This clonotype originated in a woman in her forties in good health. The V call is TRBV15, the J call TRBJ2-1, with D perhaps TRBD1 (6 bases). Sequenced: blood. The CDR3 sequence is CATSARRQVIYEQFF. The CDR3 DNA follows: TGTGCCACCAGCGCCCGGAGACAGGTTATCTATGAGCAGTTCTTC.